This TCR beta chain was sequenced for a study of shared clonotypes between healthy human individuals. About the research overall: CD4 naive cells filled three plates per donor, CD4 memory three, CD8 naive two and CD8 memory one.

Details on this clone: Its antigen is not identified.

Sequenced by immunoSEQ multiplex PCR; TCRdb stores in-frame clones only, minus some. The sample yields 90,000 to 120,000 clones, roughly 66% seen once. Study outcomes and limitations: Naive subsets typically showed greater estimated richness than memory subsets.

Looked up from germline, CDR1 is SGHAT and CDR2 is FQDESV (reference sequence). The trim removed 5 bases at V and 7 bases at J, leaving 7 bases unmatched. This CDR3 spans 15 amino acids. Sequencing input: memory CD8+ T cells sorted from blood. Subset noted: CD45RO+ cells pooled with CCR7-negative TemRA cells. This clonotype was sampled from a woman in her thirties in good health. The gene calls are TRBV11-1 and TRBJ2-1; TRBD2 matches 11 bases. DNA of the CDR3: TGTGCCAGCAGCCGTAAACTAGCGGGAGAGAATGAGCAGTTCTTC. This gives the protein CASSRKLAGENEQFF.